The rows below give T cell receptor beta chains drawn from one sample of a study of brain T cells in children with intractable seizures. Generated by immunoSEQ multiplex PCR, the TCRdb table keeps only in-frame clones and is missing some. Counted here are tens of thousands of clones, 91% occurring once; the ten biggest clones make up around 22%. The starting material was peripheral blood, obtained at surgery. The receptors here all came from a girl aged 2-10 years with Rasmussen encephalitis and intractable seizures. Each CDR3 is given with its conserved first and last residue. The D gene is left open where the match is weak. Size is stated for part of the rows, as once, few or many counts, or as a class when the clone is expanded.

abundance	j_gene	v_gene	d_gene	CDR3aa	CDR3nt
once	TRBJ1-2	TRBV27	.	CASSFRGFSYGYTF	TGTGCCAGCAGTTTCAGGGGATTCAGCTATGGCTACACCTTC
.	TRBJ2-3	TRBV13	.	CASSLGSSTDTQYF	TGTGCCAGCAGCTTAGGGTCTAGCACAGATACGCAGTATTTT
.	TRBJ2-1	TRBV27	.	CASSYTSTLYNEQFF	TGTGCCAGCAGTTACACTAGCACCCTCTACAATGAGCAGTTCTTC
.	TRBJ1-1	TRBV3-1/TRBV3-2	.	CASSQAGQSKYTEAFF	TGTGCCAGCAGCCAAGCGGGTCAGTCCAAATACACTGAAGCTTTCTTT
once	TRBJ2-5	TRBV7-9	.	CASSLTQETQYF	TGTGCCAGCAGCTTGACCCAAGAGACCCAGTACTTC
.	TRBJ1-6	TRBV7-9	TRBD1	CASSHIGQGNSPLHF	TGTGCCAGCAGCCATATCGGACAGGGGAATTCACCCCTCCACTTT
.	TRBJ2-7	TRBV7-2	.	CASSLRGSGPSPFYEQYF	TGTGCCAGCAGCTTACGGGGTTCGGGGCCCAGCCCCTTCTACGAGCAGTACTTC
.	TRBJ2-7	TRBV7-2	.	CASSLGRTYEQYF	TGTGCCAGCAGCTTAGGTCGGACCTACGAGCAGTACTTC
large	TRBJ2-2	TRBV4-1	TRBD2	CASSQGPDRAGGVTGELFF	TGCGCCAGCAGCCAAGGACCGGACCGAGCGGGAGGGGTCACCGGGGAGCTGTTTTTT
.	TRBJ2-7	TRBV5-1	.	CASRIEGTSYEQYF	TGCGCCAGCAGGATTGAGGGAACTTCCTACGAGCAGTACTTC
.	TRBJ2-3	TRBV14	.	CASSQEVGGTDTQYF	TGTGCCAGCAGCCAGGAAGTGGGAGGCACAGATACGCAGTATTTT
once	TRBJ2-1	TRBV29-1	.	CSVLAPSSYNEQFF	TGCAGCGTTCTGGCCCCAAGCTCCTACAATGAGCAGTTCTTC
.	TRBJ2-7	TRBV5-4	TRBD2	CASRASGSSEQYF	TGTGCCAGCAGGGCTAGCGGGAGTAGTGAGCAGTACTTC
once	TRBJ1-3	TRBV5-1	.	CASSLEGNSGNTIYF	TGCGCCAGCAGCTTGGAAGGGAACTCTGGAAACACCATATATTTT
once	TRBJ2-5	TRBV5-4	.	CASSAGLSRETQYF	TGTGCCAGCAGCGCGGGTCTTAGTCGGGAGACCCAGTACTTC
.	TRBJ1-1	TRBV14	TRBD1	CASSGQGLGNTEAFF	TGTGCCAGCAGCGGACAGGGTTTAGGGAACACTGAAGCTTTCTTT
.	TRBJ2-6	TRBV2	.	CASGWHSLSGANVLTF	TGTGCCAGCGGGTGGCATTCCCTCTCTGGGGCCAACGTCCTGACTTTC
.	TRBJ1-2	TRBV30	TRBD1	CAWTRTTGLDGYTF	TGTGCCTGGACTCGAACGACAGGGTTGGATGGCTACACCTTC
.	TRBJ2-5	TRBV21-1	.	CASSKGLAEETQYF	TGTGCCAGCAGCAAAGGGCTAGCGGAAGAGACCCAGTACTTC
.	TRBJ2-7	TRBV13	.	CASSLRDYEQYF	TGTGCCAGCAGCTTACGAGACTACGAGCAGTACTTC
.	TRBJ2-7	TRBV12-3/TRBV12-4	.	CASSLWTYEQYF	TGTGCCAGCAGTTTATGGACCTACGAGCAGTACTTC
.	TRBJ2-5	TRBV30	TRBD1	CAWSTGVFQETQYF	TGTGCCTGGAGTACAGGGGTTTTCCAAGAGACCCAGTACTTC
.	TRBJ2-2	TRBV11-2	.	CASSLDWVGELFF	TGTGCCAGCAGCTTAGATTGGGTCGGGGAGCTGTTTTTT
.	TRBJ2-5	TRBV29-1	.	CSVGGLVETQYF	TGCAGCGTTGGTGGGCTAGTAGAGACCCAGTACTTC
.	TRBJ1-1	TRBV19	.	CASSGGGTEAFF	TGTGCCAGTAGTGGAGGTGGCACTGAAGCTTTCTTT
once	TRBJ2-1	TRBV10-1	.	CASSESFSGQQFF	TGCGCCAGCAGTGAGTCGTTTAGCGGCCAGCAGTTCTTC
.	TRBJ1-5	TRBV7-4	TRBD1	CASNRDRGTNQPQHF	TGTGCCAGCAACCGGGACAGGGGGACCAATCAGCCCCAGCATTTT
.	TRBJ1-2	TRBV2	.	CASSAGGGYGYTF	TGTGCCAGCAGTGCGGGGGGAGGCTATGGCTACACCTTC
.	TRBJ1-1	TRBV29-1	.	CSVQHREAFF	TGCAGCGTTCAGCACAGGGAAGCTTTCTTT
.	TRBJ1-1	TRBV20-1	.	CSATDGAFF	TGCAGTGCAACGGACGGAGCTTTCTTT
.	TRBJ2-3	TRBV3-1/TRBV3-2	TRBD2	CASSGLAGGRTSTDTQYF	TGTGCCAGCAGCGGGCTAGCGGGAGGGCGGACTAGCACAGATACGCAGTATTTT
.	TRBJ2-2	TRBV21-1	.	CASSKWVNTGELFF	TGTGCCAGCAGCAAGTGGGTGAACACCGGGGAGCTGTTTTTT
.	TRBJ2-5	TRBV5-4	.	CASSLQETQYF	TGTGCCAGCAGCTTACAAGAGACCCAGTACTTC
.	TRBJ1-4	TRBV19	TRBD1	CACRDRGTSTNEKLFF	TGTGCCTGCAGGGACAGGGGAACTTCAACTAATGAAAAACTGTTTTTT
.	TRBJ1-1	TRBV18	.	CASSPGVSGTEAFF	TGTGCCAGCTCACCAGGCGTCAGCGGCACTGAAGCTTTCTTT
.	TRBJ1-1	TRBV27	.	CASSFGVENTEAFF	TGTGCCAGCAGTTTTGGGGTGGAGAACACTGAAGCTTTCTTT
.	TRBJ1-2	TRBV4-1	.	CASSQVSGTQMGYTF	TGCGCCAGCAGCCAAGTTTCGGGGACTCAGATGGGCTACACCTTC
.	TRBJ1-1	TRBV4-1	.	CASSHTIGPLGAFF	TGCGCCAGCAGCCACACGATAGGACCCCTGGGAGCTTTCTTT
.	TRBJ1-2	TRBV15	.	CATSRHGGDYGYTF	TGTGCCACCAGCAGGCACGGGGGCGACTATGGCTACACCTTC
.	TRBJ1-5	TRBV11-2	.	CASSYSTGNQPQHF	TGTGCCAGCAGCTATAGCACGGGCAATCAGCCCCAGCATTTT
.	TRBJ1-2	TRBV19	.	CASSKGREGYGYTF	TGTGCCAGTAGTAAGGGCAGGGAAGGCTATGGCTACACCTTC
.	TRBJ2-2	TRBV4-1	.	CASSQDRAGLNTGELFF	TGCGCCAGCAGCCAAGATCGGGCAGGACTAAACACCGGGGAGCTGTTTTTT
.	TRBJ2-2	TRBV4-1	.	CASSPPGRGAGELFF	TGCGCCAGCAGCCCCCCTGGGAGGGGGGCCGGGGAGCTGTTTTTT
.	TRBJ1-6	TRBV4-1	.	CASSQVRGSLHF	TGCGCCAGCAGCCAAGTCAGAGGGTCCCTCCACTTT
.	TRBJ2-2	TRBV9	TRBD2	CASSVAAGGGELFF	TGTGCCAGCAGCGTGGCGGCGGGAGGCGGGGAGCTGTTTTTT
.	TRBJ1-1	TRBV7-9	TRBD1	CASSLGRDRAEAFF	TGTGCCAGCAGCTTAGGGCGGGACAGGGCCGAAGCTTTCTTT
once	TRBJ2-7	TRBV10-3	TRBD2	CAIGEGTSGSSQYF	TGTGCCATCGGGGAAGGGACTAGCGGGAGTTCGCAGTACTTC
.	TRBJ2-3	TRBV7-3	TRBD1	CASSSTGGLDTQYF	TGTGCCAGCAGCTCTACAGGGGGCCTAGATACGCAGTATTTT
.	TRBJ2-4	TRBV4-1	.	CASSQVWGPKNIQYF	TGCGCCAGCAGCCAAGTGTGGGGGCCAAAAAACATTCAGTACTTC
medium-sized	TRBJ2-5	TRBV9	.	CASSQLGIEETQYF	TGTGCCAGCAGCCAACTAGGAATTGAAGAGACCCAGTACTTC
once	TRBJ2-2	TRBV19	.	CASRSLTRVNGELFF	TGTGCCAGTAGGAGTCTTACGCGGGTTAACGGGGAGCTGTTTTTT
.	TRBJ2-7	TRBV30	TRBD1	CAWSETGDEQYF	TGTGCCTGGAGTGAGACAGGGGACGAGCAGTACTTC
once	TRBJ1-5	TRBV30	.	CAWSVSTGRQPQHF	TGTGCCTGGAGTGTATCCACCGGGAGGCAGCCCCAGCATTTT
.	TRBJ1-1	TRBV7-3	TRBD1	CASSTGARTEAFF	TGTGCCAGCAGTACAGGGGCTCGCACTGAAGCTTTCTTT